One sample yielded the 18 T cell receptor beta chains listed below, sequenced in a study of blood T cell repertoires in COVID-19. Method: immunoSEQ multiplex PCR; TCRdb's copy keeps in-frame clones and lacks some. In the table there are 200,000 or so clones, less than 90% of which are singletons. The source material was peripheral blood. Every receptor here comes from a woman in her fifties or sixties who had recovered from COVID-19.

The V call is TRBV5-4, the J call TRBJ2-7; maybe TRBD2 (6 bases). This CDR3 comprises 15 residues. V was clipped by 3 bases and J by 1 base, with 14 bases between them. In germline, CDR1 is SGHNT, CDR2 YYREEE (reference sequence). The CDR3 DNA is TGTGCCAGCAGCTCCACGGGGGTCCTATCCTACGAGCAGTACTTC. Translating gives CASSSTGVLSYEQYF.

J is TRBJ1-4 and V is TRBV4-1; a possible D gene is TRBD1 (5 bases). Trimming left V 4 bases short and J 8 bases short, with 14 bases between. Per the germline V gene, CDR1 is MGHRA and CDR2 is YSYEKL. CDR3 size: 14 residues. CDR3 coding DNA: TGCGCCAGCAGCCGCATCCAGGGTAGGGAAAAACTGTTTTTT. This translates into CASSRIQGREKLFF.

The chain employs TRBV2 and TRBJ1-4; no reliable D call. Per germline, CDR1 SNHLY and CDR2 FYNNEI. This CDR3 is 15 amino acids long. With 7 bases removed from V and 1 base from J, the gap between germline ends came to 13 bases. The CDR3 DNA is TGTGCCAGCACCATCTTTACTAGAACTAATGAAAAACTGTTTTTT. Translation: CASTIFTRTNEKLFF.

V usage is TRBV7-9 and J usage is TRBJ1-1; 7 positions match TRBD1. The CDR3 totals 15 residues. Trimming cost V 1 base and J 4 bases; bases outside gene matches: 6. Germline V gene data show CDR1 as SEHNR and CDR2 as FQNEAQ (reference sequence). CDR3 in DNA: TGTGCCAGCAGCTTAGTGGTAGACAGGGCCACTGAAGCTTTCTTT. It encodes CASSLVVDRATEAFF.

The V gene is TRBV5-6, the J gene TRBJ2-5; D gene ambiguous. The V gene's germline CDR1 is SGHDT and CDR2 YYEEEE. This CDR3 comprises 13 residues. V was pared by 1 base and J by 1 base, with 5 bases between. The CDR3 bases are TGTGCCAGCAGCTTGCCCGTCCAAGAGACCCAGTACTTC. Protein product: CASSLPVQETQYF.

The V call is TRBV30, the J call TRBJ1-6, with D hard to call. The CDR3 has 13 amino acids. Germline V lookup: CDR1 GTSNPN, CDR2 SVGIG (reference sequence). Trimming shortened V by 1 base and J by 9 bases, and 10 bases separated the two germline ends. CDR3 protein: CAWSDPGSSPLHF. In DNA, the CDR3 is TGTGCCTGGAGTGATCCGGGGTCTTCACCCCTCCACTTT.

In regard to this clone: A much larger clone differs by one base, so this may be a read error. This same CDR3 is encoded by further DNA sequences in the sample. The CDR3 loop reads CASSSTGNTEAFF. The CDR3 nucleotides read TGTGCCAGCAGCTCCACAGGGAACACTGAAGCTTTCTTT. The gene calls are TRBV27 and TRBJ1-1; D perhaps matches TRBD1 (5 bases). This CDR3 region has 13 residues. In germline, CDR1 is MNHEY, CDR2 SMNVEV (reference sequence). V was cut by 6 bases and J by 1 base, with 9 bases left in between.

The chain is built from TRBV27 and TRBJ1-6; no clear D gene. From germline, CDR1 is MNHEY and CDR2 SMNVEV (reference sequence). Trimming left V 1 base short and J 7 bases short, with 8 bases between. This CDR3 comprises 14 residues. CDR3 residues: CASSLWSGNSPLHF. CDR3 in DNA: TGTGCCAGCAGTTTATGGTCAGGAAATTCACCCCTCCACTTT.

This clone was seen once. The chain recombines TRBV7-9 with TRBJ2-3; D unresolved. Germline CDR1 SEHNR, CDR2 FQNEAQ (reference sequence). The CDR3 is 15 residues long. V lost 1 base to trimming and J lost 6 bases, with 14 bases between them. CDR3 DNA: TGTGCCAGCAGCTTAGTACTAACTCCCCAGGATACGCAGTATTTT. It translates to CASSLVLTPQDTQYF. Full variable domain (missing parts from reference TRBV7-9 and TRBJ2-3): DTGVSQNPRHKITKRGQNVTFRCDPISEHNRLYWYRQTLGQGPEFLTYFQNEAQLEKSRLLSDRFSAERPKGSFSTLEIQRTEQGDSAMYLCASSLVLTPQDTQYFGPGTRLTVL.

This clone was recorded a few times. The chain has TRBV7-3 and TRBJ2-2; 8 bases map to TRBD2. The trim removed 5 bases at V and 6 bases at J, leaving 8 bases unmatched. The CDR3 loop spans 15 amino acids. Germline V gene sequence: CDR1 SGHTA, CDR2 FQGTGA. CDR3 residues: CASSGSGAVAGELFF. The CDR3 DNA follows: TGTGCCAGCAGCGGTAGCGGGGCGGTGGCCGGGGAGCTGTTTTTT.

This chain joins TRBV6-2 or TRBV6-3 and TRBJ2-1; a possible D gene is TRBD1 (5 bases). The ends were cut back, 0 bases at V and 6 bases at J, with 6 bases in the middle. This CDR3 has 13 amino acids. From germline, CDR1 is MNHEY and CDR2 SVGEGT. CDR3 DNA sequence: TGTGCCAGCAGTTACTCGGGGCCCAATGAGCAGTTCTTC. As protein: CASSYSGPNEQFF.

This clone was recorded once. V usage is TRBV4-1 and J usage is TRBJ2-3; D is ambiguous. Germline values: CDR1 MGHRA, CDR2 YSYEKL. CDR3 length: 14 residues. The germline V and J ends were trimmed by 2 bases and 6 bases, with 12 bases remaining between them. CDR3 bases: TGCGCCAGCAGCCAACGTTGGGTCGGGGATACGCAGTATTTT. It is translated as CASSQRWVGDTQYF.

V and J are TRBV7-2 and TRBJ2-5; TRBD2 matches 14 bases. With 4 bases clipped from V and 7 bases from J, the junction kept 5 bases outside the gene matches. The germline V gene encodes CDR1 SGHTA and CDR2 FQGNSA. The CDR3 spans 15 residues. The CDR3 loop reads CASSSGLAGGVTQYF. CDR3 nucleotides: TGTGCCAGCAGCTCTGGACTAGCGGGGGGAGTGACCCAGTACTTC.

This clone was counted many times. The chain has TRBV11-2 and TRBJ1-2; D might be TRBD1 (6 bases). This CDR3 has 15 residues. With 4 bases removed from V and 5 bases from J, the gap between germline ends came to 17 bases. Germline values: CDR1 SGHAT, CDR2 FQNNGV. CDR3 nucleotides: TGTGCCAGCAGCTCCTCGGGGGGGCGGTCATATGGCTACACCTTC. Translated, it gives CASSSSGGRSYGYTF.

This rearrangement joins TRBV19 to TRBJ2-4, with D possibly matching TRBD1 (6 bases). Germline V gives CDR1 LNHDA, CDR2 SQIVND (reference sequence). This CDR3 has 13 amino acids. With 5 bases removed from V and 7 bases from J, the gap between germline ends came to 12 bases. CDR3 DNA sequence: TGTGCCAGTAGTCCCTGGACAGAGAACATTCAGTACTTC. Amino acids: CASSPWTENIQYF. The full variable domain, with the rest looked up from reference TRBV19 and TRBJ2-4, is DGGITQSPKYLFRKEGQNVTLSCEQNLNHDAMYWYRQDPGQGLRLIYYSQIVNDFQKGDIAEGYSVSREKKESFPLTVTSAQKNPTAFYLCASSPWTENIQYFGAGTRLSVL.

V usage is TRBV4-1 and J usage is TRBJ1-3, with TRBD1 as a possible D gene (5 bases). Per the germline V gene, CDR1 is MGHRA and CDR2 is YSYEKL. The CDR3 loop spans 17 amino acids. The V end lost 0 bases, the J end lost 3 bases, and 15 bases lay between the germline ends. This CDR3 reads CASSQDWGRNLGNTIYF. CDR3 bases: TGCGCCAGCAGCCAAGATTGGGGCAGGAACCTTGGAAACACCATATATTTT.

This clone was recorded at least ten times. The genes are TRBV7-2 and TRBJ2-1; possibly TRBD2 for D (6 bases). CDR1 is SGHTA, CDR2 FQGNSA, per germline. The CDR3 consists of 14 residues. Trimming pared 1 base from V and 6 bases from J, leaving 10 bases between. CDR3 sequence reads: CASSLGYGGNEQFF. For the CDR3, the DNA is TGTGCCAGCAGCTTAGGTTACGGGGGCAATGAGCAGTTCTTC.

This clone turned up a few times. The rearrangement joins TRBV4-2 to TRBJ2-2; 14 positions agree with TRBD2. This CDR3 is built from 17 residues. The V gene's germline CDR1 is LGHNA and CDR2 YNFKEQ. V dropped 3 bases and J dropped 3; count of bases not matched to a gene: 3. DNA of the CDR3: TGTGCCAGCAGCCAGCCGGGACTAGCGGGGGACACCGGGGAGCTGTTTTTT. Translated, it gives CASSQPGLAGDTGELFF.